This passage covers 23 T cell receptor beta chains from one sample sequenced in a study of blood T cell repertoires in COVID-19. TCRdb's copy holds only in-frame clones and misses some; the assay was immunoSEQ multiplex PCR. The table records 150,000 to 200,000 clones, less than 85% of them present only once. The sequenced sample consisted of PBMCs or T cells enriched from blood (not recorded which). The receptor set was obtained from a man in his forties or fifties who had recovered from COVID-19.

This rearrangement joins TRBV27 to TRBJ1-6, with TRBD1 matching 10 bases. There are 17 residues in the CDR3. V lost 6 bases to trimming and J lost 3 bases; unmatched junction nucleotides: 8. Germline values: CDR1 MNHEY, CDR2 SMNVEV (reference sequence). The CDR3 region has the DNA TGTGCCAGCAGGGGATTGACAGGGGGCGGCTATAATTCACCCCTCCACTTT. Translation gives CASRGLTGGGYNSPLHF.

Written as DNA, the CDR3 is TGTGCCAGCGTCATCGGGACACCGAACACTGAAGCTTTCTTT. It translates to CASVIGTPNTEAFF. The chain joins TRBV5-5 to TRBJ1-1; possibly TRBD1 for D (6 bases). The CDR3 length is 14 residues. Germline V gives CDR1 SGHKS, CDR2 YYEKEE (reference sequence). The V and J ends lost 7 bases and 1 base respectively, with 14 bases between them.

This sequence joins TRBV12-3 or TRBV12-4 and TRBJ1-2, with 9 nucleotides matching TRBD1. Losses at the gene ends were 4 bases for V and 8 bases for J; bases not matched to a gene: 5. The CDR3 length is 13 residues. DNA for the CDR3: TGTGCCAGCAGTTCGGGACAGGGCGGCGGCTACACCTTC. Its translation is CASSSGQGGGYTF.

The J gene is TRBJ1-4, the V gene TRBV15; 10 bases match TRBD1. Germline CDR1 LNHNV, CDR2 YYDKDF (reference sequence). Unmatched junction bases numbered 3, after V lost 3 bases and J lost 8 bases. The CDR3 has 14 residues. DNA of the CDR3: TGTGCCACCAGCAGGGACAGGGGGGCGGAAAAACTGTTTTTT. It codes for CATSRDRGAEKLFF.

The gene calls are TRBV5-1 and TRBJ2-3; 12 bases are shared with TRBD2. The V segment lost 3 bases and the J segment 4 bases; nucleotides outside the gene matches: 15. This CDR3 comprises 19 residues. The germline V gene encodes CDR1 SGHRS and CDR2 YFSETQ. The CDR3: CASSSTAILAGGQADTQYF. The CDR3, as DNA: TGCGCCAGCAGCTCTACGGCGATTCTAGCGGGGGGGCAGGCAGATACGCAGTATTTT.

This chain joins TRBV2 and TRBJ1-5, with a tentative D call TRBD1 (6 bases). The germline gives CDR1 SNHLY, CDR2 FYNNEI. V lost 6 bases to trimming and J lost 6 bases, with 15 bases between them. The CDR3 contains 14 residues. The chain's CDR3 is CASSQRGAGQPQHF. CDR3 sequence (DNA): TGTGCCAGCAGCCAACGGGGGGCGGGTCAGCCCCAGCATTTT.

The J gene is TRBJ1-5, the V gene TRBV19; TRBD1 matches 7 bases. With V trimmed by 4 bases and J by 0 bases, 15 bases remained unmatched. Looked up from germline, CDR1 is LNHDA and CDR2 is SQIVND (reference sequence). The CDR3 is made up of 19 amino acids. This CDR3 is CASSKRGTGTDYSNQPQHF. The CDR3, as DNA: TGTGCCAGTAGTAAACGTGGAACCGGGACAGATTATAGCAATCAGCCCCAGCATTTT.

The rearrangement uses TRBV9 and TRBJ2-3; 13 bases align to TRBD2. Per the germline V gene, CDR1 is SGDLS and CDR2 is YYNGEE. The junction had 10 bases not matched to a gene; V was cut back by 4 bases and J by 5 bases. The CDR3 is 17 residues long. The chain's CDR3 is CASSPNPGLAGLDTQYF. CDR3 sequence (DNA): TGTGCCAGCAGCCCGAACCCGGGACTAGCGGGGCTAGATACGCAGTATTTT.

This sequence joins TRBV7-9 and TRBJ2-6, with D perhaps matching TRBD2 (7 bases). The ends were cut back, 3 bases at V and 0 bases at J, with 15 bases in the middle. Germline CDR1 and CDR2: SEHNR and FQNEAQ (reference sequence). This CDR3 region has 18 residues. The CDR3 region has the DNA TGTGCCAGCAGCTTCCAAGGGGGAGGGGGCTCTGGGGCCAACGTCCTGACTTTC. This sequence encodes CASSFQGGGGSGANVLTF.

This chain links TRBV10-3 with TRBJ2-6; 8 nucleotides line up with TRBD1. Germline values: CDR1 ENHRY, CDR2 SYGVKD. Germline trimming cut 3 bases from V and 0 bases from J; bases unmatched to any gene: 4. The length of the CDR3 is 17 residues. Here the CDR3 reads CAISDPGQGSGANVLTF. The CDR3 DNA reads TGTGCCATCAGTGACCCTGGACAGGGCTCTGGGGCCAACGTCCTGACTTTC.

Remarks on this clone: One end of the junction is discordant with germline, which a read error may explain. The rearrangement links TRBV12-3 or TRBV12-4 to TRBJ1-1; TRBD1 might be the D (5 bases). This CDR3 is 13 amino acids long. The CDR3 nucleotides read TGTGCCAGCACTTTAGGACAGAACACTGAAGCTTTCTTT. The encoded protein is CASTLGQNTEAFF.

The CDR3 DNA sequence: TGTGCCAGCAGTGCAAGGGGCGCCGGGGAGCAGTACTTC. This sequence encodes CASSARGAGEQYF. The chain combines TRBV25-1 with TRBJ2-7; a weak D match, TRBD1 (5 bases). The V and J ends lost 4 bases and 7 bases respectively, with 14 bases between them. Germline V gene data show CDR1 as MGHDK and CDR2 as SYGVNS. This CDR3 has 13 amino acids.

This chain connects TRBV6-5 to TRBJ1-2; TRBD1 aligns across 8 bases. This CDR3 has 15 residues. The V gene end was trimmed by 7 bases and the J gene end by 7 bases; junction bases not matched to a gene: 14. The germline CDR1 and CDR2 sequences are MNHEY and SVGAGI. Written as DNA, the CDR3 is TGTGCCAGCACTCTGACCCCGGACAGGGCGGCTGGCTACACCTTC. Encoded protein: CASTLTPDRAAGYTF.

This chain joins TRBV30 and TRBJ1-6, with a possible D match to TRBD1 (5 bases). CDR3 length equals 15 residues. Trimming pared 2 bases from V and 7 bases from J, leaving 15 bases between. Germline V gives CDR1 GTSNPN, CDR2 SVGIG (reference sequence). CDR3: CAWSSGLSGNSPLHF. The CDR3 nucleotides read TGTGCCTGGAGTTCGGGACTGTCCGGAAATTCACCCCTCCACTTT. The variable domain in full, with the rest retrieved from reference TRBV30 and TRBJ1-6, is SQTIHQWPATLVQPVGSPLSLECTVEGTSNPNLYWYRQAAGRGLQLLFYSVGIGQISSEVPQNLSASRPQDRQFILSSKKLLLSDSGFYLCAWSSGLSGNSPLHFGNGTRLTVT.

The rearrangement links TRBV3-1 (or the pseudogene TRBV3-2) to TRBJ1-3; 8 nucleotides match TRBD1. J gave up 4 bases and V 4 bases, and 12 bases lay outside the gene matches. The length of the CDR3 is 17 residues. Germline CDR1 and CDR2: LGHDT and YNNKEL (reference sequence). The CDR3 loop reads CASSPHLRQGSGNTIYF. The CDR3 region has the DNA TGTGCCAGCAGCCCCCATCTGAGACAGGGGTCAGGAAACACCATATATTTT.

This chain joins TRBV5-1 and TRBJ2-7, with D unclear. CDR1 is SGHRS, CDR2 YFSETQ, per germline. V was trimmed by 6 bases and J by 2 bases, leaving 15 bases between them. The CDR3 is 14 amino acids. The CDR3 coding sequence is TGCGCCAGCACCTCTGCGTCTGCGGCCTACGAGCAGTACTTC. The encoded protein is CASTSASAAYEQYF.

This rearrangement joins TRBV7-9 to TRBJ1-2; weak D call: TRBD1 (5 bases). Per the germline V gene, CDR1 is SEHNR and CDR2 is FQNEAQ (reference sequence). V dropped 1 base and J dropped 4 bases, with 16 bases sitting between them. This CDR3 has 16 residues. The CDR3 DNA follows: TGTGCCAGCAGCTTAGGCAGGGCTGTTGTTGTCTATGGCTACACCTTC. Translating it yields CASSLGRAVVVYGYTF.

The CDR3 DNA is TGCAGTGCTAGAGCCTGGCCTGAAGCTTTCTTT. Protein: CSARAWPEAFF. The V and J genes are TRBV20-1 and TRBJ1-1; D is undetermined. The CDR3 has 11 residues. V was cut by 1 base and J by 6 bases, with 6 bases left in between. Germline V CDR1 and CDR2: DFQATT, SNEGSKA (reference sequence).

For the CDR3, the DNA is TGCAGCGTTCGGACTAGCGGGGGCAATGAGCAGTTCTTC. Translating it yields CSVRTSGGNEQFF. V usage is TRBV29-1 and J usage is TRBJ2-1; 13 nucleotides line up with TRBD2. The V gene's germline CDR1 is SQVTM and CDR2 ANQGSEA. After removal of 5 bases from V and 6 bases from J, the junction contained 1 base not matched to a gene. The CDR3 covers 13 residues.

This rearrangement joins TRBV6-1 to TRBJ1-1; D is ambiguous. The germline V gene encodes CDR1 MNHNS and CDR2 SASEGT. V was cut by 8 bases and J by 3 bases, with 10 bases left in between. The CDR3 is 12 amino acids. The CDR3 loop reads CASRQPDTEAFF. The CDR3 bases are TGTGCCAGCCGACAACCGGACACTGAAGCTTTCTTT.

The sample holds a few counts of this clone. Other nucleotide sequences in the sample specify the same CDR3. The chain links TRBV15 to TRBJ2-7; 7 positions match TRBD2. CDR3 length equals 14 residues. Germline CDR1 reads LNHNV; CDR2 reads YYDKDF (reference sequence). The junction had 4 bases not matched to a gene; V was cut back by 3 bases and J by 2 bases. In nucleotides, the CDR3 is TGTGCCACCAGCAGGGAGCGGGGAACCTACGAGCAGTACTTC. This codes for CATSRERGTYEQYF.

This clone was recorded a few times. This chain connects TRBV7-9 to TRBJ2-1; D remains ambiguous. This CDR3 region has 13 residues. Germline-derived CDR1 and CDR2 are SEHNR and FQNEAQ (reference sequence). V was clipped by 5 bases and J by 7 bases, with 12 bases between them. The CDR3 sequence is CASSDSGSNEQFF. CDR3 coding DNA: TGTGCCAGCAGCGACTCCGGGTCAAATGAGCAGTTCTTC. The full variable domain, rest sourced from reference TRBV7-9 and TRBJ2-1, is DTGVSQNPRHKITKRGQNVTFRCDPISEHNRLYWYRQTLGQGPEFLTYFQNEAQLEKSRLLSDRFSAERPKGSFSTLEIQRTEQGDSAMYLCASSDSGSNEQFFGPGTRLTVL.

The chain links TRBV5-4 to TRBJ2-1, with a possible D match to TRBD1 (6 bases). The CDR3 length is 13 residues. Germline V lookup: CDR1 SGHNT, CDR2 YYREEE (reference sequence). V was trimmed by 4 bases and J by 4 bases, leaving 9 bases between them. CDR3 region: CASSIGQYNEQFF. DNA of the CDR3: TGTGCCAGCAGCATTGGACAGTACAATGAGCAGTTCTTC.